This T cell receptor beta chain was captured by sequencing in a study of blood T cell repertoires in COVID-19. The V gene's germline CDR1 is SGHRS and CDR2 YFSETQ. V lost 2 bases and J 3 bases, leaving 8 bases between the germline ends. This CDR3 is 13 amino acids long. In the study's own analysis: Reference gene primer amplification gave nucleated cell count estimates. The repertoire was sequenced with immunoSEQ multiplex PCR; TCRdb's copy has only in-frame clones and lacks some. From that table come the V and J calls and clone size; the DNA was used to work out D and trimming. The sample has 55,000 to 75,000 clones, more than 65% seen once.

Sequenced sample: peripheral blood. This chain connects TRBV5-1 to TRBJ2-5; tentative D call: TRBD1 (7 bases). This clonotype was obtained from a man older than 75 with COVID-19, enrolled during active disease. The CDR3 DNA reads TGCGCCAGCAGCTTCAGGGGGGAAGAGACCCAGTACTTC. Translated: CASSFRGEETQYF. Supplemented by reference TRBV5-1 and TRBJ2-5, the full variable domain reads KAGVTQTPRYLIKTRGQQVTLSCSPISGHRSVSWYQQTPGQGLQFLFEYFSETQRNKGNFPGRFSGRQFSNSRSEMNVSTLELGDSALYLCASSFRGEETQYFGPGTRLLVL.